These T cell receptor beta chains were read from a single sample in a study of type 1 regulatory T cells. TCRdb ran MiXCR on the reads and lists one entry per CDR3 protein. The sample contains 80,000 to 100,000 distinct CDR3 sequences, 31% of which appear only once. The sequenced material came from CD4+ T cells, either the whole sample or a sorted fraction (not recorded which). Receptors were obtained from a human donor in good health. Both conserved end residues are part of each CDR3. A D gene is named only where the DNA matches it firmly. Expanded clones get a size class; other rows say once, few or many, or leave the size out.

J gene | clone size | V gene | D gene | CDR3 protein | CDR3 DNA
TRBJ1-4 | . | TRBV7-9 | . | CASSPSQEKLFF | TGTGCCAGCAGCCCGTCGCAGGAAAAACTGTTTTTT
TRBJ2-7 | . | TRBV28 | . | CASSLSGYYEQYF | TGTGCCAGCAGTTTATCAGGTTACTACGAGCAGTACTTC
TRBJ2-5 | many | TRBV5-1 | TRBD2 | CASSGTSGRPSETQYF | TGCGCCAGCAGCGGAACTAGCGGGAGGCCTTCAGAGACCCAGTACTTC
TRBJ2-2 | . | TRBV10-2 | TRBD1 | CASTGQGVLTGELFF | TGCGCCAGCACCGGACAGGGGGTCCTCACCGGGGAGCTGTTTTTT
TRBJ2-5 | . | TRBV11-2 | . | CASSFGLLETQYF | TGTGCCAGCAGCTTTGGCCTTCTTGAGACCCAGTACTTC
TRBJ2-1 | . | TRBV7-2 | TRBD2 | CASSRDGLAGVNEQFF | TGTGCCAGCAGCCGAGATGGGCTAGCGGGAGTTAATGAGCAGTTCTTC
TRBJ1-4 | . | TRBV3-1 | . | CASSRATNEKLFF | TGTGCCAGCAGCCGTGCAACTAATGAAAAACTGTTTTTT
TRBJ2-5 | few | TRBV7-8 | TRBD2 | CASSPSGRGQETQYF | TGTGCCAGCAGCCCGAGCGGGAGAGGTCAAGAGACCCAGTACTTC
TRBJ2-7 | . | TRBV24-1 | TRBD2 | CATSDRPGSLAGNSYELYF | TGTGCCACCAGTGACCGACCCGGGAGTCTAGCGGGGAACTCCTACGAGCTGTACTTC
TRBJ2-7 | . | TRBV27 | TRBD1 | CASSLLAPGQGDEEQYF | TGTGCCAGCAGTTTACTTGCCCCGGGACAGGGAGACGAGGAGCAGTACTTC
TRBJ2-7 | . | TRBV19 | TRBD2 | CASRTSGSRLSYEQYF | TGTGCCAGTAGAACTAGCGGGTCACGACTCTCCTACGAGCAGTACTTC
TRBJ2-1 | . | TRBV7-9 | . | CASSLLLATNYYNEQFF | TGTGCCAGCAGCTTACTCCTAGCTACTAACTACTACAATGAGCAGTTCTTC
TRBJ2-1 | . | TRBV27 | TRBD2 | CASSSPSGRYGDEQFF | TGTGCCAGCAGTTCCCCTAGCGGGAGGTATGGTGATGAGCAGTTCTTC
TRBJ2-7 | . | TRBV12-3/TRBV12-4 | . | CASSSGAQLSYEQYF | TGTGCCAGCAGTTCCGGGGCACAGCTCTCCTACGAGCAGTACTTC
TRBJ1-1 | . | TRBV5-1 | TRBD1 | CASSVGTGYTEAFF | TGCGCCAGCAGCGTCGGGACAGGGTACACTGAAGCTTTCTTT
TRBJ2-1 | . | TRBV11-2 | . | CASSSPQGAGLPGAYNEQFF | TGTGCCAGCAGCTCGCCCCAAGGGGCGGGCCTTCCTGGGGCCTACAATGAGCAGTTCTTC
TRBJ2-5 | few | TRBV7-2 | . | CASSLGRGGETQYF | TGTGCCAGCAGCTTAGGACGGGGCGGGGAGACCCAGTACTTC
TRBJ2-3 | few | TRBV29-1 | TRBD2 | CSAGGGGRRTDTQYF | TGCAGCGCAGGTGGAGGCGGGAGGCGCACAGATACGCAGTATTTT
TRBJ1-2 | . | TRBV15 | TRBD1 | CATSRVSGTGVYGYTF | TGTGCCACCAGCAGAGTATCCGGGACAGGGGTCTATGGCTACACCTTC
TRBJ1-1 | few | TRBV14 | TRBD1 | CASRRDSMNTEAFF | TGTGCCAGCAGACGGGACAGCATGAACACTGAAGCTTTCTTT
TRBJ2-1 | . | TRBV7-2 | TRBD1 | CASSLPDRVDEQFF | TGTGCCAGCAGCTTACCGGACAGGGTCGATGAGCAGTTCTTC
TRBJ2-5 | . | TRBV20-1 | . | CSAIPRQETQYF | TGCAGTGCTATCCCTAGACAAGAGACCCAGTACTTC
TRBJ1-1 | . | TRBV18 | TRBD1 | CASSPRGQGAPLRFMNTEAFF | TGTGCCAGCTCACCACGAGGACAGGGGGCTCCTCTCCGTTTTATGAACACTGAAGCTTTCTTT
TRBJ2-7 | many | TRBV4-1 | . | CASSQGLARGIRGQYF | TGCGCCAGCAGCCAAGGGTTGGCTCGGGGGATACGCGGGCAGTACTTC
TRBJ2-4 | . | TRBV6-1 | . | CASKSGLHKYF | TGTGCCAGCAAATCCGGACTCCACAAGTACTTC
TRBJ2-5 | . | TRBV20-1 | . | CSANERKGTGETQYF | TGCAGTGCTAATGAGCGAAAGGGGACGGGAGAGACCCAGTACTTC
TRBJ2-3 | once | TRBV10-3 | . | CAIEGDGDTQCF | TGTGCCATCGAGGGAGATGGAGATACGCAGTGTTTT
TRBJ2-7 | . | TRBV7-3 | . | CASSPFPGDSYEQYF | TGTGCCAGCAGCCCCTTTCCAGGGGACTCCTACGAGCAGTACTTC
TRBJ2-7 | . | TRBV20-1 | . | CSAITGSYEQYF | TGCAGTGCTATTACAGGGTCATACGAGCAGTACTTC
TRBJ2-2 | few | TRBV7-2 | TRBD1 | CASSLQGAGTGELFF | TGTGCCAGCAGCTTACAGGGGGCGGGCACCGGGGAGCTGTTTTTT
TRBJ2-3 | . | TRBV7-2 | . | CASSLALFSGDTQYF | TGTGCCAGCAGCTTAGCGCTATTCAGCGGGGATACGCAGTATTTT
TRBJ2-7 | few | TRBV12-3/TRBV12-4 | TRBD1 | CASSYHRGIWYEQYF | TGTGCCAGCAGTTACCACAGGGGGATCTGGTACGAGCAGTACTTC
TRBJ2-5 | few | TRBV29-1 | . | CSVSGRQETQYF | TGCAGCGTGAGCGGAAGACAAGAGACCCAGTACTTC
TRBJ2-1 | . | TRBV6-5 | TRBD2 | CASSYSLGGEQFF | TGTGCCAGCAGTTACAGCTTGGGGGGGGAGCAGTTCTTC
TRBJ2-5 | . | TRBV10-3 | TRBD2 | CAISEETSGRTSETQYF | TGTGCCATCAGTGAGGAGACTAGCGGGAGGACTTCAGAGACCCAGTACTTC
TRBJ1-5 | . | TRBV6-2/TRBV6-3 | . | CASSYEGVFNQPQHF | TGTGCCAGCAGTTATGAGGGCGTATTCAATCAGCCCCAGCATTTT
TRBJ2-5 | . | TRBV5-1 | TRBD2 | CASSSPSGAQETQYF | TGCGCCAGCAGCTCGCCCAGCGGGGCTCAAGAGACCCAGTACTTC
TRBJ1-5 | . | TRBV2 | . | CASATEGGQPQHF | TGTGCCAGCGCCACAGAAGGGGGTCAGCCCCAGCATTTT
TRBJ2-1 | few | TRBV6-5 | TRBD2 | CASSYGWTSGRTEQFF | TGTGCCAGCAGTTATGGGTGGACTAGCGGGAGAACTGAGCAGTTCTTC
TRBJ1-5 | . | TRBV7-8 | . | CASSFSRSRSNQPQHF | TGTGCCAGCAGCTTTTCCAGAAGTCGTAGCAATCAGCCCCAGCATTTT
TRBJ1-5 | . | TRBV20-1 | . | CSAGRGRPQHF | TGCAGTGCGGGGCGGGGGCGGCCCCAGCATTTT
TRBJ2-7 | once | TRBV19 | . | CASSIKRLHEQYF | TGTGCCAGTAGTATCAAGAGACTTCACGAGCAGTACTTC
TRBJ2-1 | few | TRBV7-3 | . | CASSLTYNNEQFF | TGTGCCAGCAGCTTAACCTATAACAATGAGCAGTTCTTC
TRBJ1-1 | few | TRBV5-1 | . | CASSSQPSEAFF | TGCGCCAGCAGCTCCCAGCCCTCTGAAGCTTTCTTT
TRBJ2-5 | few | TRBV7-3 | . | CASSLSPGAQETQYF | TGTGCCAGCAGCTTAAGTCCGGGGGCCCAAGAGACCCAGTACTTC
TRBJ2-5 | few | TRBV5-4 | TRBD1 | CASSPGQVQETQYF | TGTGCCAGCAGCCCAGGACAGGTTCAAGAGACCCAGTACTTC
TRBJ1-1 | . | TRBV20-1 | . | CSARDARGGAFF | TGCAGTGCTAGAGATGCGAGGGGGGGAGCTTTCTTT
TRBJ2-6 | . | TRBV7-6 | . | CASSLGGVMGANVLTF | TGTGCCAGCAGCTTAGGCGGGGTGATGGGGGCCAACGTCCTGACTTTC
TRBJ2-5 | . | TRBV12-3/TRBV12-4 | . | CASSTADRRGTQYF | TGTGCCAGCAGCACCGCAGACAGAAGGGGGACCCAGTACTTC
TRBJ2-5 | . | TRBV6-5 | TRBD2 | CASGLAGVQETQYF | TGTGCCAGCGGACTAGCGGGAGTGCAAGAGACCCAGTACTTC